The 30 T cell receptor beta chains reported below all come from one sample, sequenced in a study of blood T cell repertoires in COVID-19. Produced via immunoSEQ multiplex PCR; TCRdb's table is partial and in-frame only. Among 250,000 to 300,000 clones listed, 75% to 90% were seen once. Material: peripheral blood. These receptors were collected from a woman in her fifties or sixties with COVID-19, enrolled during active disease.

J is TRBJ1-5 and V is TRBV19; D is ambiguous. CDR3 length: 13 amino acids. V lost 3 bases to trimming and J lost 4 bases, with 7 bases between them. Germline lookup yields CDR1 LNHDA and CDR2 SQIVND (reference sequence). The DNA of the CDR3 is TGTGCCAGTAGTATGAGGGATAATCAGCCCCAGCATTTT. Protein sequence: CASSMRDNQPQHF.

This rearrangement joins TRBV5-1 to TRBJ2-6; 7 bases are a match to TRBD1. There are 17 residues in the CDR3. CDR1 SGHRS and CDR2 YFSETQ come from the germline V gene. The DNA for the CDR3 is TGCGCAGCTCAAGACAGGGCCTCCCACCATGGGGCCAACGTCCTGACTTTC. Its protein product is CAAQDRASHHGANVLTF.

This clone was detected only a few times. The chain couples TRBV4-1 to TRBJ2-7, with 11 nucleotides matching TRBD2. The CDR3 runs to 16 residues. Germline V gene data show CDR1 as MGHRA and CDR2 as YSYEKL. V was clipped by 1 base and J by 5 bases; unmatched bases: 7. CDR3 coding DNA: TGCGCCAGCAGCCAAGTTATAGCGGGAGGGTTTCACGAGCAGTACTTC. Amino acids: CASSQVIAGGFHEQYF.

The CDR3 region is CASSLQPQGVNTEAFF. CDR3 sequence (DNA): TGTGCCAGCAGTCTACAACCACAGGGGGTAAACACTGAAGCTTTCTTT. The V and J genes are TRBV2 and TRBJ1-1; the match to TRBD1 covers 8 bases. V gave up 5 bases and J gave up 2 bases; unmatched junction bases: 10. The CDR3 covers 16 residues. Germline CDR1 reads SNHLY; CDR2 reads FYNNEI.

This chain uses TRBV29-1 with TRBJ1-1; D is possibly TRBD1 (6 bases). Per germline, CDR1 SQVTM and CDR2 ANQGSEA. The CDR3 has 13 amino acids. Trimming removed 4 bases from V and 3 bases from J, with 12 bases in between. CDR3 in DNA: TGCAGCGTTGGGGGGCAGGGTTACACTGAAGCTTTCTTT. Its translation: CSVGGQGYTEAFF.

This clone has more than one count but fewer than ten. The chain is built from TRBV6-5 and TRBJ1-1; tentative D call: TRBD1 (5 bases). This CDR3 is built from 13 residues. Between the trimmed V and J ends, which lost 8 bases and 0 bases, there was a span of 10 bases. CDR1 and CDR2 from the germline V gene are MNHEY and SVGAGI. CDR3 bases: TGTGCCAGCGGGAGGGGCCTGAACACTGAAGCTTTCTTT. This translates into CASGRGLNTEAFF.

The CDR3 sequence is CASSVSGRGDTQYF. CDR3 coding DNA: TGTGCCAGCAGCGTTAGCGGGAGGGGGGATACGCAGTATTTT. J is TRBJ2-3 and V is TRBV9, with 11 bases lining up with TRBD2. V trimming: 2 bases; J trimming: 6 bases; junction bases outside the gene matches: 2. The germline V gene encodes CDR1 SGDLS and CDR2 YYNGEE. The CDR3 runs to 14 residues.

The chain links TRBV19 to TRBJ1-1; the D is unclear. V shed 4 bases and J shed 0 bases, with 6 bases lying between them. The germline gives CDR1 LNHDA, CDR2 SQIVND (reference sequence). The CDR3 is 13 residues long. CDR3 nucleotide sequence: TGTGCCAGTAGTACCCAGATGAACACTGAAGCTTTCTTT. Translating gives CASSTQMNTEAFF.

The V and J genes are TRBV4-1 and TRBJ2-3; TRBD1 is a possible D gene (5 bases). CDR3 length equals 16 residues. Trimming removed 3 bases from V and 1 base from J, with 14 bases in between. From germline, CDR1 is MGHRA and CDR2 YSYEKL. The CDR3 DNA is TGCGCCAGCAGCCACTACACATCCAGGGGCACAGATACGCAGTATTTT. Its translation is CASSHYTSRGTDTQYF.

The J gene is TRBJ1-1, the V gene TRBV6-6; a weak D match, TRBD1 (6 bases). The germline V gene has CDR1 MNHNY and CDR2 SVGAGI (reference sequence). V shed 6 bases and J shed 3 bases, with 14 bases lying between them. This CDR3 contains 14 residues. This CDR3 is CASRRTALYTEAFF. The CDR3 nucleotides read TGTGCCAGCAGGCGGACAGCGTTGTACACTGAAGCTTTCTTT.

The chain employs TRBV6-6 and TRBJ1-5; the match to TRBD1 covers 9 bases. Germline trimming cut 6 bases from V and 6 bases from J; bases unmatched to any gene: 3. Looked up from germline, CDR1 is MNHNY and CDR2 is SVGAGI (reference sequence). The CDR3 has 13 residues. In nucleotides, the CDR3 is TGTGCCAGCAGACAGGGACAGGGTCAGCCCCAGCATTTT. As protein: CASRQGQGQPQHF.

This clone showed up just a few times. This chain joins TRBV5-1 and TRBJ1-1, with D uncertain. V gave up 1 base and J gave up 6 bases, with 10 bases separating them. CDR1 and CDR2 from the germline V gene are SGHRS and YFSETQ. The CDR3 spans 13 residues. The CDR3 sequence is CASSLLVSSEAFF. DNA of the CDR3: TGCGCCAGCAGCTTGCTGGTGAGCTCTGAAGCTTTCTTT.

The chain is built from TRBV11-1 and TRBJ2-5; no reliable D call. V was clipped by 4 bases and J by 6 bases, with 6 bases between them. The CDR3 loop spans 11 amino acids. CDR1 and CDR2 from the germline V gene are SGHAT and FQDESV (reference sequence). CDR3 DNA sequence: TGTGCCAGCAGCTCGGAGAAGACCCAGTACTTC. Translation gives CASSSEKTQYF.

DNA of the CDR3: TGTGCCAGCAGATCGGTTGCGGGCACCGGGGAGCTGTTTTTT. This encodes CASRSVAGTGELFF. The rearrangement joins TRBV27 to TRBJ2-2; possibly TRBD2 for D (5 bases). This CDR3 is built from 14 residues. CDR1 is MNHEY, CDR2 SMNVEV, per germline (reference sequence). Between the trimmed V and J ends, which lost 6 bases and 4 bases, there was a span of 12 bases.

This chain uses TRBV15 with TRBJ2-7; 7 bases map to TRBD2. Germline CDR1 reads LNHNV; CDR2 reads YYDKDF (reference sequence). This CDR3 is built from 17 residues. V gave up 0 bases and J gave up 7 bases; unmatched junction bases: 15. As DNA, the CDR3 is TGTGCCACCAGCAGAGAAGACCCCGGACTAGGGACGCGGGAGCAGTACTTC. Protein: CATSREDPGLGTREQYF.

The rearrangement links TRBV6-2 or TRBV6-3 to TRBJ2-7; D is perhaps TRBD2 (5 bases). Per the germline V gene, CDR1 is MNHEY and CDR2 is SVGEGT. Trimming took 5 bases from V and 7 from J, leaving 12 bases between them. The CDR3 runs 12 residues. The CDR3 region is CASSMAQREQYF. The CDR3 DNA sequence: TGTGCCAGCAGTATGGCTCAGCGGGAGCAGTACTTC.

V usage is TRBV11-3 and J usage is TRBJ1-1, with 9 bases matching TRBD1. The CDR3 contains 14 residues. Germline-derived CDR1 and CDR2 are SGHNT and YENEEA. The V gene end was trimmed by 0 bases and the J gene end by 7 bases; junction bases not matched to a gene: 3. The CDR3 reads CASSLDGQGIEAFF. The CDR3 nucleotides read TGTGCCAGCAGCTTAGATGGACAGGGGATTGAAGCTTTCTTT.

The chain has TRBV6-4 and TRBJ2-1, with 9 positions matching TRBD2. The CDR3 extends over 19 amino acids. Germline V gives CDR1 MRHNA, CDR2 SNTAGT. J lost 0 bases, V lost 7 bases, and 16 bases had no gene match. The DNA for the CDR3 is TGTGCCAGCACAGAGCCCGGGACTAGCCTATTTTCCTCCTACAATGAGCAGTTCTTC. Encoded protein: CASTEPGTSLFSSYNEQFF.

V gene TRBV28 combines with J gene TRBJ2-3; TRBD2 matches 8 bases. With V trimmed by 4 bases and J by 4 bases, 7 bases remained unmatched. From germline, CDR1 is MDHEN and CDR2 SYDVKM. The CDR3 totals 15 residues. CDR3 residues: CASSSSGRGADTQYF. CDR3 DNA sequence: TGTGCCAGCAGTTCCAGCGGGAGAGGAGCAGATACGCAGTATTTT.

The CDR3 spells CASVGRNTEAFF. The CDR3 nucleotides read TGTGCCAGCGTTGGCAGGAACACTGAAGCTTTCTTT. The chain recombines TRBV6-5 with TRBJ1-1; D uncertain. CDR3 length: 12 amino acids. V lost 8 bases and J 1 base, leaving 8 bases between the germline ends. Germline-derived CDR1 and CDR2 are MNHEY and SVGAGI.

The V call is TRBV7-2, the J call TRBJ2-3, with 12 positions matching TRBD2. Germline CDR1 SGHTA, CDR2 FQGNSA. This CDR3 is built from 16 residues. The V gene end was trimmed by 5 bases and the J gene end by 3 bases; junction bases not matched to a gene: 6. In nucleotides, the CDR3 is TGTGCCAGCAGCCAGACTAGCGGGAGTGGGACAGATACGCAGTATTTT. It encodes CASSQTSGSGTDTQYF.

The chain has TRBV12-3 or TRBV12-4 and TRBJ2-3; D might be TRBD1 (6 bases). The CDR3 is made up of 12 amino acids. Trimming removed 5 bases from V and 11 bases from J, with 14 bases in between. The DNA of the CDR3 is TGTGCCAGCAGTATCGGTCCGGGACAGCAGTATTTT. This codes for CASSIGPGQQYF.

The chain uses TRBV3-1 (or the pseudogene TRBV3-2) and TRBJ1-1; weak D call: TRBD1 (6 bases). CDR3 length: 12 residues. Germline CDR1 and CDR2: LGHDT and YNNKEL (reference sequence). Trimming removed 4 bases from V and 8 bases from J, with 11 bases in between. This CDR3 is CASSRGQSEAFF. CDR3 bases: TGTGCCAGCAGCCGAGGACAGTCAGAAGCTTTCTTT.

The chain has TRBV24-1 and TRBJ1-2, with D hard to call. V was trimmed by 4 bases and J by 4 bases, leaving 12 bases between them. This CDR3 region has 14 residues. Germline V gene data show CDR1 as KGHDR and CDR2 as SFDVKD. The CDR3 sequence: CATSDPLGGYGYTF. The CDR3 DNA follows: TGTGCCACCAGTGACCCCCTAGGTGGCTATGGCTACACCTTC.

The CDR3 reads CASSERRVDTIYF. The CDR3 DNA reads as TGTGCCAGCAGTGAAAGGAGGGTCGACACCATATATTTT. The V and J genes are TRBV2 and TRBJ1-3; D gene ambiguous. The CDR3 extends over 13 amino acids. CDR1 is SNHLY, CDR2 FYNNEI, per germline. V lost 2 bases and J 8 bases, leaving 10 bases between the germline ends.

This chain links TRBV15 with TRBJ1-4; D is unresolved. The ends were cut back, 1 base at V and 8 bases at J, with 5 bases in the middle. The CDR3 consists of 12 residues. Per germline, CDR1 LNHNV and CDR2 YYDKDF (reference sequence). CDR3 bases: TGTGCCACCAGCAGAGTGCGGGAAAAACTGTTTTTT. Translation: CATSRVREKLFF. The variable domain in full, with the rest retrieved from reference TRBV15 and TRBJ1-4, is DAMVIQNPRYQVTQFGKPVTLSCSQTLNHNVMYWYQQKSSQAPKLLFHYYDKDFNNEADTPDNFQSRRPNTSFCFLDIRSPGLGDTAMYLCATSRVREKLFFGSGTQLSVL.

This chain joins TRBV2 and TRBJ2-4, with TRBD1 identical over 8 bases. V shed 2 bases, J shed 4 bases, and the junction held 7 bases outside the gene matches. CDR1 and CDR2 from the germline V gene are SNHLY and FYNNEI. The CDR3 contains 16 residues. The CDR3 DNA reads TGTGCCAGCAGTGAAAGCAGGCAGGGGGCGAAAAACATTCAGTACTTC. This encodes CASSESRQGAKNIQYF.

CDR3 region: CASSRSIGQGSLGYTF. For the CDR3, the DNA is TGTGCCAGCAGCCGATCGATCGGACAGGGCTCATTAGGCTACACCTTC. The chain carries TRBV6-6 and TRBJ1-2, with TRBD1 matching 8 bases. The trim removed 6 bases at V and 8 bases at J, leaving 17 bases unmatched. The CDR3 consists of 16 residues. From germline, CDR1 is MNHNY and CDR2 SVGAGI (reference sequence).

This chain connects TRBV14 to TRBJ2-5; D not certain. CDR1 SGHDN and CDR2 FVKESK come from the germline V gene. V was trimmed by 1 base and J by 1 base, leaving 13 bases between them. CDR3 length: 16 amino acids. The chain's CDR3 is CASSQGLGPIQETQYF. CDR3 DNA sequence: TGTGCCAGCAGCCAAGGGCTAGGTCCCATCCAAGAGACCCAGTACTTC.

The chain uses TRBV19 and TRBJ2-3; TRBD2 matches 8 bases. The CDR3 extends over 14 amino acids. Losses at the gene ends were 9 bases for V and 5 bases for J; bases not matched to a gene: 10. CDR1 and CDR2 from the germline V gene are LNHDA and SQIVND (reference sequence). The CDR3 coding sequence is TGTGCCAGCCGTACGGGAGGGTCCGGAGATACGCAGTATTTT. Translation gives CASRTGGSGDTQYF.